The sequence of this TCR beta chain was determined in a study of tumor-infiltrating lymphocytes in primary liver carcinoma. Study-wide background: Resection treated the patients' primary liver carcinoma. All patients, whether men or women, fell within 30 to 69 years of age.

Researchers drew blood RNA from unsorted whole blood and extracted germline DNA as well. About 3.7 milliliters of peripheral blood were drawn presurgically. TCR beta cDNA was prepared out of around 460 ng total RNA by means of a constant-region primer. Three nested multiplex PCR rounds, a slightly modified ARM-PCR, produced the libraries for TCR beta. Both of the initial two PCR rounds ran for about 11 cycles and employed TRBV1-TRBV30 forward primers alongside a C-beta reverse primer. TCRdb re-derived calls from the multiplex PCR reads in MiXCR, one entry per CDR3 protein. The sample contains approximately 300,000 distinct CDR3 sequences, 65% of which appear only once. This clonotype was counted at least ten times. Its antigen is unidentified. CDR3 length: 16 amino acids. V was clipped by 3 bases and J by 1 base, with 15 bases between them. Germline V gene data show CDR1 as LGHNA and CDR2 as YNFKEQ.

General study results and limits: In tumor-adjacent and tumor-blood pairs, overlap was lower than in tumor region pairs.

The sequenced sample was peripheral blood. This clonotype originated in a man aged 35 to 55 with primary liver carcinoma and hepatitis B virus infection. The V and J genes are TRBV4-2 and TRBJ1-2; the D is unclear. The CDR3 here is CASSHSWKRVNYGYTF. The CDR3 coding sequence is TGTGCCAGCAGCCACTCCTGGAAGAGGGTTAACTATGGCTACACCTTC.